A selection of T cell receptor beta chains follows, all from one sample in a study of blood T cell repertoires in COVID-19. Assay used: immunoSEQ multiplex PCR; TCRdb lists only in-frame clones, some missing. The repertoire holds around 280,000 clones, with roughly 91% as singletons. The specimen was peripheral blood. All receptors come from a woman aged 30 to 39 with COVID-19, enrolled during active disease. CDR3s include the opening cysteine and the closing phenylalanine or tryptophan. Each record gives: D gene, clone size, J gene, V gene, CDR3 protein, CDR3 DNA. D genes are given only for firm matches. Not all rows give a size; the values are once, few, many and, for expanded clones, a class.

TRBD1 . TRBJ1-1 TRBV5-1 CASSLATNRGKGVEAFF TGCGCCAGCAGCTTGGCGACAAACAGGGGGAAAGGAGTTGAAGCTTTCTTT
. . TRBJ1-5 TRBV5-1 CASSQQGNQPQHF TGCGCCAGCAGCCAACAGGGCAATCAGCCCCAGCATTTT
. . TRBJ2-3 TRBV19 CASSIQFDTDTQYF TGTGCCAGTAGTATTCAGTTTGACACAGATACGCAGTATTTT
TRBD1 once TRBJ1-4 TRBV4-1 CASRNRGTNEKLFF TGCGCCAGCAGGAACAGGGGAACTAATGAAAAACTGTTTTTT
TRBD1 once TRBJ2-3 TRBV2 CASREAGTGWADTQYF TGTGCCAGCAGGGAAGCCGGGACAGGGTGGGCAGATACGCAGTATTTT
. . TRBJ2-7 TRBV23-1 CASSQSHRVYEQYF TGCGCCAGCAGTCAATCGCACAGGGTCTACGAGCAGTACTTC
. few TRBJ1-1 TRBV6-5 CASISNRIANTEAFF TGTGCCAGCATCTCGAACAGGATAGCGAACACTGAAGCTTTCTTT
TRBD1 . TRBJ2-1 TRBV6-5 CASDRDYNEQFF TGTGCCAGCGACAGGGACTACAATGAGCAGTTCTTC
TRBD2 . TRBJ2-3 TRBV27 CASRLAGDTQYF TGTGCCAGCAGATTAGCGGGTGATACGCAGTATTTT
. . TRBJ1-4 TRBV6-1 CASTPGFNNEKLFF TGTGCCAGCACCCCGGGATTCAATAATGAAAAACTGTTTTTT
. . TRBJ2-5 TRBV7-2 CASETSTHRGETQYF TGTGCCAGTGAGACATCGACCCACCGAGGGGAGACCCAGTACTTC
. . TRBJ2-1 TRBV27 CASSLSGVNEQFF TGTGCCAGCAGTTTATCGGGCGTGAATGAGCAGTTCTTC
. . TRBJ1-6 TRBV19 CASSIAPQGFSPLHF TGTGCCAGTAGTATAGCACCCCAGGGGTTTTCACCCCTCCACTTT
. . TRBJ2-1 TRBV7-9 CASSLALGTNNEQFF TGTGCCAGCAGCTTAGCGCTTGGCACAAACAATGAGCAGTTCTTC
TRBD2 . TRBJ2-1 TRBV27 CASSFLAGADNEQFF TGTGCCAGCAGTTTTTTAGCGGGGGCCGACAATGAGCAGTTCTTC
TRBD1 . TRBJ2-1 TRBV4-1 CASSQDRKGGQGLYNEQFF TGCGCCAGCAGCCAAGATCGAAAGGGAGGACAGGGCCTATACAATGAGCAGTTCTTC
TRBD1 . TRBJ1-5 TRBV27 CASSYQGAEPQHF TGTGCCAGCAGTTACCAGGGGGCCGAGCCCCAGCATTTT
. few TRBJ1-5 TRBV5-5 CASSLVGPRSNQPQHF TGTGCCAGCAGCTTGGTAGGCCCGAGGAGCAATCAGCCCCAGCATTTT
TRBD1 once TRBJ1-2 TRBV3-1/TRBV3-2 CASSLLGTGGDHTF TGTGCCAGCAGCCTACTCGGGACAGGGGGAGACCACACCTTC
TRBD1 . TRBJ1-2 TRBV27 CASSQLTGSKDGYTF TGTGCCAGCAGTCAGCTGACAGGGAGTAAGGATGGCTACACCTTC
TRBD1 . TRBJ1-2 TRBV14 CASSQEPQGARGYTF TGTGCCAGCAGCCAAGAACCACAGGGGGCGCGGGGCTACACCTTC
TRBD2 . TRBJ2-7 TRBV4-1 CASSHFGGGYEQYF TGCGCCAGCAGCCATTTCGGGGGGGGATACGAGCAGTACTTC
. . TRBJ1-2 TRBV6-5 CASTPRENYGYTF TGTGCCAGCACTCCCCGGGAAAACTATGGCTACACCTTC
. . TRBJ1-1 TRBV19 CASSTGVGTEAFF TGTGCCAGTAGTACAGGGGTGGGAACTGAAGCTTTCTTT
. . TRBJ2-2 TRBV19 CASSIQRGSGELFF TGTGCCAGTAGTATACAGCGTGGATCCGGGGAGCTGTTTTTT